A single sample is the source of the 28 T cell receptor beta chains below, sequenced in a study of cytomegalovirus exposure and HLA in healthy donors. Here immunoSEQ multiplex PCR was the method, and the copy in TCRdb shows in-frame clones only, minus some. This table holds some 210,000 clones, over 65% found once. Source material: PBMCs. These receptors came from a woman aged 18-29 years in good health and CMV-seronegative.

The chain is built from TRBV6-6 and TRBJ1-2, with D uncertain. In germline, CDR1 is MNHNY, CDR2 SVGAGI (reference sequence). V was shortened by 11 bases and J by 5 bases, with 12 bases between the two germline ends. The CDR3 is made up of 11 amino acids. DNA for the CDR3: TGTGCCGTGCGCGGCAATTATGGCTACACCTTC. It translates to CAVRGNYGYTF.

This chain links TRBV2 with TRBJ2-7, with a weak D call TRBD1 (7 bases). CDR1 SNHLY and CDR2 FYNNEI come from the germline V gene. There are 14 residues in the CDR3. V gave up 3 bases and J gave up 1 base, with 10 bases separating them. In DNA form, the CDR3 reads TGTGCCAGCAGTGATGCAGGGGGGTCCTACGAGCAGTACTTC. Amino acid sequence: CASSDAGGSYEQYF.

The genes are TRBV5-1 and TRBJ2-7, with 7 bases fitting TRBD1. The V segment lost 0 bases and the J segment 2 bases; nucleotides outside the gene matches: 5. Germline V gene data show CDR1 as SGHRS and CDR2 as YFSETQ. The CDR3 covers 15 residues. The DNA for the CDR3 is TGCGCCAGCAGCTTGGCCGGGACAGCTACCTACGAGCAGTACTTC. It is translated as CASSLAGTATYEQYF.

J is TRBJ1-1 and V is TRBV5-4; D perhaps matches TRBD1 (6 bases). CDR3 length: 15 amino acids. Germline V gives CDR1 SGHNT, CDR2 YYREEE (reference sequence). V gave up 4 bases and J gave up 4 bases, with 17 bases separating them. CDR3 bases: TGTGCCAGCAGCAAGCAACAGGGTACAAGCACTGAAGCTTTCTTT. This encodes CASSKQQGTSTEAFF.

This chain links TRBV11-2 with TRBJ2-7; no definite D call. V lost 6 bases and J 3 bases, leaving 9 bases between the germline ends. The CDR3 totals 12 residues. Germline loops: CDR1 SGHAT, CDR2 FQNNGV. CDR3 protein: CASRLSSYEQYF. The DNA of the CDR3 is TGTGCCAGCAGACTTAGTAGCTACGAGCAGTACTTC.

The rearrangement uses TRBV18 and TRBJ2-7; D is undetermined. V shed 3 bases and J shed 9 bases, with 24 bases lying between them. The CDR3 loop spans 16 amino acids. Germline V gene sequence: CDR1 KGHSH, CDR2 LQKENI. CDR3 in amino acids: CASSPARLGTATGQYF. CDR3 in DNA: TGTGCCAGCTCACCGGCGCGATTGGGAACGGCGACGGGGCAGTACTTC.

The CDR3 bases are TGTGCCAGCAGCTTAGGCTCTAGCGGGGAAGCAGATACGCAGTATTTT. Protein: CASSLGSSGEADTQYF. This chain joins TRBV11-3 and TRBJ2-3; 9 nucleotides agree with TRBD2. This CDR3 comprises 16 residues. Germline lookup yields CDR1 SGHNT and CDR2 YENEEA. Unmatched junction bases numbered 6, after V lost 1 base and J lost 4 bases.

The chain joins TRBV6-1 to TRBJ2-5, with D uncertain. Germline V lookup: CDR1 MNHNS, CDR2 SASEGT. V was shortened by 8 bases and J by 3 bases, with 13 bases between the two germline ends. CDR3 length: 13 amino acids. For the CDR3, the DNA is TGTGCCAGCGACCGAGACCTGAAAGAGACCCAGTACTTC. Translated, it gives CASDRDLKETQYF.

The V call is TRBV11-2, the J call TRBJ1-3; the D is unclear. Germline V gives CDR1 SGHAT, CDR2 FQNNGV. Deletions cut 7 bases from V and 0 bases from J, with 10 bases between. The CDR3 is 14 residues long. CDR3 region: CASTRGHSGNTIYF. CDR3 sequence (DNA): TGTGCCAGCACCCGCGGCCACTCTGGAAACACCATATATTTT.

Ten or more counts support this clone. This chain uses TRBV18 with TRBJ2-2, with D unclear. This CDR3 spans 14 amino acids. Germline CDR1 is KGHSH and CDR2 is LQKENI. The ends were cut back, 5 bases at V and 2 bases at J, with 9 bases in the middle. In DNA form, the CDR3 reads TGTGCCAGCTCAAGGGCCGGAAACACCGGGGAGCTGTTTTTT. Amino acids: CASSRAGNTGELFF. The whole variable domain, remainder taken from reference TRBV18 and TRBJ2-2, is NAGVMQNPRHLVRRRGQEARLRCSPMKGHSHVYWYRQLPEEGLKFMVYLQKENIIDESGMPKERFSAEFPKEGPSILRIQQVVRGDSAAYFCASSRAGNTGELFFGEGSRLTVL.

The chain combines TRBV6-4 with TRBJ2-1; 16 nucleotides match TRBD2. The germline gives CDR1 MRHNA, CDR2 SNTAGT. The CDR3 is made up of 16 amino acids. V lost 7 bases, J lost 8 bases, and 8 bases stayed unmatched. The CDR3 DNA reads TGTGCCAGCACCGAATTGGGACTAGCGGGGGGGCATGAGCAGTTCTTC. Residues: CASTELGLAGGHEQFF.

The rearrangement joins TRBV28 to TRBJ2-1; 13 nucleotides match TRBD2. The length of the CDR3 is 18 residues. Germline V gene data show CDR1 as MDHEN and CDR2 as SYDVKM. With V trimmed by 5 bases and J by 10 bases, 17 bases remained unmatched. The DNA for the CDR3 is TGTGCCAGCAGTCCTAGGACTAGCGGGAGTCAATTCTTTGGGGAGCAGTTCTTC. It codes for CASSPRTSGSQFFGEQFF.

About this clone itself: This sample includes further DNA sequences coding for the same CDR3. The genes are TRBV7-3 and TRBJ1-1; TRBD1 is a possible D gene (5 bases). Trimming pared 0 bases from V and 4 bases from J, leaving 6 bases between. The V gene's germline CDR1 is SGHTA and CDR2 FQGTGA. This CDR3 has 13 amino acids. In DNA, the CDR3 is TGTGCCAGCAGCTTAACGGGGGTCACTGAAGCTTTCTTT. It codes for CASSLTGVTEAFF.

For the CDR3, the DNA is TGTGCCAGCAGTTACTCAAGGACTAGCCCTCGCGAGCAGTACTTC. Its protein product is CASSYSRTSPREQYF. V and J are TRBV6-5 and TRBJ2-7, with 8 nucleotides matching TRBD2. V dropped 0 bases and J dropped 6; count of bases not matched to a gene: 7. The CDR3 totals 15 residues. Germline-derived CDR1 and CDR2 are MNHEY and SVGAGI.

This clone appeared a few times. This chain uses TRBV2 with TRBJ2-7; TRBD1 is a possible D gene (6 bases). Germline loops: CDR1 SNHLY, CDR2 FYNNEI. The CDR3 has 13 amino acids. Trimming cost V 5 bases and J 2 bases, with 10 bases left between them. Here the CDR3 reads CASSHRDTYEQYF. The CDR3 DNA sequence: TGTGCCAGCAGTCACAGGGATACCTACGAGCAGTACTTC.

The CDR3 region has the DNA TGTGCTAGTGGCCCTGGCTACGAGCAGTACTTC. This codes for CASGPGYEQYF. The chain carries TRBV12-5 and TRBJ2-7, with D uncertain. Trimming removed 6 bases at V and 3 bases at J, with 6 bases between. Looked up from germline, CDR1 is LGHNT and CDR2 is FRNRAP. The CDR3 length is 11 residues.

The CDR3 region is CASSLEGGNQPQHF. The CDR3 region has the DNA TGTGCCAGCAGTTTAGAAGGAGGCAATCAGCCCCAGCATTTT. The V call is TRBV28, the J call TRBJ1-5; D call uncertain. From germline, CDR1 is MDHEN and CDR2 SYDVKM. V gave up 2 bases and J gave up 2 bases, with 7 bases separating them. The CDR3 is 14 residues long. Using reference TRBV28 and TRBJ1-5 for the parts outside the CDR3, the full variable domain is DVKVTQSSRYLVKRTGEKVFLECVQDMDHENMFWYRQDPGLGLRLIYFSYDVKMKEKGDIPEGYSVSREKKERFSLILESASTNQTSMYLCASSLEGGNQPQHFGDGTRLSIL.

This clone was recorded once. This rearrangement joins TRBV5-6 to TRBJ1-5, with D tentatively TRBD1 (5 bases). Germline V gene lookup returns CDR1 SGHDT and CDR2 YYEEEE. This CDR3 is 13 amino acids long. V lost 0 bases and J lost 9, with 10 bases in between. The CDR3 nucleotides read TGTGCCAGCAGCTTGGAGGGGATTACGCCCCAGCATTTT. The encoded protein is CASSLEGITPQHF.

This chain joins TRBV4-2 and TRBJ1-1, with TRBD1 identical over 7 bases. The CDR3 spans 16 residues. Trimming took 3 bases from V and 3 from J; bases not matched to a gene: 10. CDR1 is LGHNA, CDR2 YNFKEQ, per germline. The CDR3 reads CASSHPGQGVDTEAFF. The CDR3, as DNA: TGTGCCAGCAGCCACCCAGGTCAGGGGGTGGACACTGAAGCTTTCTTT.

This clone appeared a few times. V and J are TRBV9 and TRBJ1-2; a weak D match, TRBD1 (6 bases). The CDR3 consists of 15 residues. Germline loops: CDR1 SGDLS, CDR2 YYNGEE. V shed 0 bases and J shed 5 bases, with 14 bases lying between them. The CDR3 is CASSVAHGGGYGYTF. The CDR3 coding sequence is TGTGCCAGCAGCGTAGCTCACGGAGGGGGTTATGGCTACACCTTC.

This chain joins TRBV4-2 and TRBJ1-6; 7 positions match TRBD1. The CDR3 is made up of 15 amino acids. Germline V CDR1 and CDR2: LGHNA, YNFKEQ. Trimming cost V 1 base and J 5 bases; bases outside gene matches: 2. The CDR3: CASSQAGQNNSPLHF. DNA of the CDR3: TGTGCCAGCAGCCAAGCGGGACAGAATAATTCACCCCTCCACTTT.

The chain is built from TRBV5-4 and TRBJ2-7, with 8 bases aligning to TRBD2. Germline CDR1 and CDR2: SGHNT and YYREEE (reference sequence). With 6 bases clipped from V and 2 bases from J, the junction kept 10 bases outside the gene matches. The CDR3 is 15 amino acids. CDR3 coding DNA: TGTGCCAGCACCCCGGTGGCGGGAGGTCCCTACGAGCAGTACTTC. This codes for CASTPVAGGPYEQYF.

The CDR3 DNA reads as TGTGCCAGCAGCTTGGTTGGTCTAGCGGGAGACGGCTACGAGCAGTACTTC. Translating it yields CASSLVGLAGDGYEQYF. The chain combines TRBV5-6 with TRBJ2-7; 10 bases agree with TRBD2. The length of the CDR3 is 17 residues. Germline V gives CDR1 SGHDT, CDR2 YYEEEE. The J segment lost 3 bases and the V segment lost 0 bases, leaving 9 bases of the junction unmatched.

The chain joins TRBV9 to TRBJ1-1, with D possibly TRBD1 on 6 matching bases. Germline V gives CDR1 SGDLS, CDR2 YYNGEE. The CDR3 is 13 amino acids. The ends were cut back, 3 bases at V and 1 base at J, with 7 bases in the middle. CDR3 sequence reads: CASSADRNTEAFF. DNA of the CDR3: TGTGCCAGCAGCGCGGACAGGAACACTGAAGCTTTCTTT.

V is TRBV11-3 and J is TRBJ2-2, with D possibly TRBD2 on 5 matching bases. Trimming removed 0 bases at V and 6 bases at J, with 11 bases between. The length of the CDR3 is 15 residues. Per the germline V gene, CDR1 is SGHNT and CDR2 is YENEEA. Here the CDR3 reads CASSLDREGPGELFF. CDR3 DNA sequence: TGTGCCAGCAGCTTAGATCGGGAAGGGCCCGGGGAGCTGTTTTTT.

The CDR3 region has the DNA TGTGCCAGCAGCGTAGTGGCGGGAGGGCCTCCCTACGAGCAGTACTTC. This encodes CASSVVAGGPPYEQYF. The J gene is TRBJ2-7, the V gene TRBV9, with 9 bases aligning to TRBD2. The CDR3 covers 16 residues. The V gene's germline CDR1 is SGDLS and CDR2 YYNGEE. V gave up 0 bases and J gave up 2 bases; unmatched junction bases: 6.

CDR3 coding DNA: TGTGCCAGTGCCGCCGGGACCAGCTACGAGCAGTACTTC. Encoded protein: CASAAGTSYEQYF. V is TRBV18 and J is TRBJ2-7; the D gene could be TRBD1 or TRBD2 (5 bases each). This CDR3 spans 13 amino acids. V was cut by 9 bases and J by 3 bases, with 15 bases left in between. Germline values: CDR1 KGHSH, CDR2 LQKENI.

The genes are TRBV7-9 and TRBJ1-1, with a possible D match to TRBD1 (5 bases). Germline V gene data show CDR1 as SEHNR and CDR2 as FQNEAQ (reference sequence). The CDR3 is made up of 15 amino acids. V lost 4 bases and J lost 1, with 13 bases in between. DNA of the CDR3: TGTGCCAGCAGCTCTAAGACAGCGAGGAACACTGAAGCTTTCTTT. Protein: CASSSKTARNTEAFF.